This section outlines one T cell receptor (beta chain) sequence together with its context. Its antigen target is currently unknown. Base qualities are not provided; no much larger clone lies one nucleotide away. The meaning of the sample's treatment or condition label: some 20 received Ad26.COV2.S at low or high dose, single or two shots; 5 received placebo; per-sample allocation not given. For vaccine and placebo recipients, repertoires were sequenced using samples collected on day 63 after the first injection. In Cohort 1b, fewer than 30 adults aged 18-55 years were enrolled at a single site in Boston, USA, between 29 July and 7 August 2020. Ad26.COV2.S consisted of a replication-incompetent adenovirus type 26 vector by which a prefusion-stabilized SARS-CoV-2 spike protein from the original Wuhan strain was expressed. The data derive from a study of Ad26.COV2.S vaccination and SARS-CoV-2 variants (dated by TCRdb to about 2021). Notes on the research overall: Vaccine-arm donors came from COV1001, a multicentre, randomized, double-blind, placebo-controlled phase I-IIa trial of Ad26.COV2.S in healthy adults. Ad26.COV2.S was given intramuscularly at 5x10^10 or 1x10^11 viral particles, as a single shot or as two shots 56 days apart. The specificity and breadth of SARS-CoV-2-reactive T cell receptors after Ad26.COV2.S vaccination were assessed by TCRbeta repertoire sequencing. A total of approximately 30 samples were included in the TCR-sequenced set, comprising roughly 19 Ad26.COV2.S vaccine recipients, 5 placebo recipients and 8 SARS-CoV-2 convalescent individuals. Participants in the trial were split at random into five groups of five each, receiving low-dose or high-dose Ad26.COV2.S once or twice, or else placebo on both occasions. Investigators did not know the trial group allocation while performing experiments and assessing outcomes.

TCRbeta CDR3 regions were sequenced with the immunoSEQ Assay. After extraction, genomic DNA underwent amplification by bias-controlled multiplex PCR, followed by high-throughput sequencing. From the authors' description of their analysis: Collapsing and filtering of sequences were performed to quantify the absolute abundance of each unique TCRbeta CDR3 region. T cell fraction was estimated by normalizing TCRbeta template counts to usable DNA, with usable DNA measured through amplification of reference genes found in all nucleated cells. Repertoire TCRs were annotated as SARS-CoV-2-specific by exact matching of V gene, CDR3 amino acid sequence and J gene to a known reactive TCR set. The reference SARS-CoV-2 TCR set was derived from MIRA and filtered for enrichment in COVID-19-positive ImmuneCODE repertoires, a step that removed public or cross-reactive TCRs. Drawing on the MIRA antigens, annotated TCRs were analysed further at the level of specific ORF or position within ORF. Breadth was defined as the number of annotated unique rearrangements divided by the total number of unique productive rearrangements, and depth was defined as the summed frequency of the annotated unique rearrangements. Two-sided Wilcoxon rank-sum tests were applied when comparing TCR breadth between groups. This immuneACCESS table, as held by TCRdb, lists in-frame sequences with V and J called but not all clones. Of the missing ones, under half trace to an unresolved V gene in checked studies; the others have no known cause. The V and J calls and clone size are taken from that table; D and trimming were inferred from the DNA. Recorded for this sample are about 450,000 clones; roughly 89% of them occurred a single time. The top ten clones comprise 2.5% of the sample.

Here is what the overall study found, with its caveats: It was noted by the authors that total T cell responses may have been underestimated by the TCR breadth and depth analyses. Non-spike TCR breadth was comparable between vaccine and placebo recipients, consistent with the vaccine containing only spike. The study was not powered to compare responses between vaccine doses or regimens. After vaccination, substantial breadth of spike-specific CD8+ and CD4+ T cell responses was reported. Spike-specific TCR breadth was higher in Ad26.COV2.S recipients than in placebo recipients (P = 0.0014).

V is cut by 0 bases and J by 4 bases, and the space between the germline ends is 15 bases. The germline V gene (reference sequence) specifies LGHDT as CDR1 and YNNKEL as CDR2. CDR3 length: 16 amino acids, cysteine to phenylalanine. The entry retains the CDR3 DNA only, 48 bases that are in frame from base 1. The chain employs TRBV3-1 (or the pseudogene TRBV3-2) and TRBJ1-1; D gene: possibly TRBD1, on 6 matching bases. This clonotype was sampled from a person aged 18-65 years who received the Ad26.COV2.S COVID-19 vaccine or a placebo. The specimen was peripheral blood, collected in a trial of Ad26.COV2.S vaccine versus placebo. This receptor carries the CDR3 CASSQDLGGAGTEAFF. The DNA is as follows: TGTGCCAGCAGCCAAGATCTGGGGGGGGCAGGCACTGAAGCTTTCTTT.